The 20 T cell receptor beta chains presented below share a single source sample, sequenced in a study of blood T cell repertoires in COVID-19. The assay was immunoSEQ multiplex PCR, and TCRdb's table has in-frame clones only and misses some. The repertoire consists of about half a million clones, with 89% occurring once and the leading ten covering 0.7% to 1%. The sequenced sample was peripheral blood. Receptor source: a young man with COVID-19, enrolled during active disease.

The V and J genes are TRBV6-5 and TRBJ1-2; perhaps TRBD1 as D (6 bases). Germline CDR1 and CDR2: MNHEY and SVGAGI. The CDR3 is made up of 16 amino acids. V was cut by 3 bases and J by 4 bases, with 18 bases left in between. CDR3: CASSYGPTGSIYGYTF. The CDR3 region has the DNA TGTGCCAGCAGTTATGGGCCGACAGGATCCATCTATGGCTACACCTTC.

This CDR3 is CASSVAYNAPYNEQFF. CDR3 coding DNA: TGTGCCAGCAGCGTAGCTTACAATGCCCCCTACAATGAGCAGTTCTTC. The genes are TRBV9 and TRBJ2-1; D uncertain. CDR3 length equals 16 residues. V lost 0 bases and J lost 2, with 12 bases in between. Germline V gene data show CDR1 as SGDLS and CDR2 as YYNGEE. Filled out from reference TRBV9 and TRBJ2-1, the complete variable domain reads DSGVTQTPKHLITATGQRVTLRCSPRSGDLSVYWYQQSLDQGLQFLIQYYNGEERAKGNILERFSAQQFPDLHSELNLSSLELGDSALYFCASSVAYNAPYNEQFFGPGTRLTVL.

J is TRBJ2-7 and V is TRBV7-3; D is unclear. Germline values: CDR1 SGHTA, CDR2 FQGTGA. The CDR3 runs to 16 residues. The ends were cut back, 0 bases at V and 1 base at J, with 13 bases in the middle. The CDR3 coding sequence is TGTGCCAGCAGCTTAACGGCAGGATTGGATTCCTACGAGCAGTACTTC. Its translation: CASSLTAGLDSYEQYF.

The gene calls are TRBV1 and TRBJ1-3. TRBV1 is tagged as a pseudogene. The CDR3 length is 16 residues. CDR3 protein: CTSLGGLPSKRNTIYF. The CDR3 DNA follows: TGCACCAGCCTGGGGGGTTTACCCTCAAAGAGGAACACCATATATTTT.

This clone has just one count. V and J are TRBV4-1 and TRBJ2-7, with 7 nucleotides matching TRBD1. The germline V gene has CDR1 MGHRA and CDR2 YSYEKL. The V and J ends lost 0 bases and 2 bases, in that order; junction bases with no gene match: 10. The CDR3 is made up of 17 amino acids. The CDR3 is CASSQDLDRALTYEQYF. In nucleotides, the CDR3 is TGCGCCAGCAGCCAAGACCTAGACAGGGCCTTAACCTACGAGCAGTACTTC.

Note on this clone: A much larger clone sits a single nucleotide away, making a read error possible. At the DNA level, this CDR3 is encoded by other sequences in the same sample as well. The J gene is TRBJ2-5, the V gene TRBV5-6; D not resolved. V gave up 1 base and J gave up 5 bases, with 3 bases separating them. Germline CDR1 SGHDT, CDR2 YYEEEE. The CDR3 loop spans 11 amino acids. The CDR3 sequence is CASSLSETQYF. The CDR3 DNA is TGTGCCAGCAGCTTGTCGGAGACCCAGTACTTC.

The gene calls are TRBV6-1 and TRBJ1-6; no reliable D call. This CDR3 is built from 15 residues. Trimming left V 0 bases short and J 5 bases short, with 8 bases between. Germline V gene lookup returns CDR1 MNHNS and CDR2 SASEGT. Written as DNA, the CDR3 is TGTGCCAGCAGTGAAGCGGCCGGGGATAATTCACCCCTCCACTTT. It is translated as CASSEAAGDNSPLHF.

This clone showed up just a few times. The rearrangement links TRBV30 to TRBJ1-1, with no clear D. Trimming left V 0 bases short and J 7 bases short, with 6 bases between. CDR1 GTSNPN and CDR2 SVGIG come from the germline V gene (reference sequence). This CDR3 is built from 11 residues. The CDR3: CAWSVYGEAFF. The CDR3 nucleotides read TGTGCCTGGAGTGTATACGGTGAAGCTTTCTTT.

The chain combines TRBV6-1 with TRBJ2-1, with 9 positions matching TRBD1. Germline V gives CDR1 MNHNS, CDR2 SASEGT. The V and J ends lost 1 base and 2 bases, in that order; junction bases with no gene match: 6. The CDR3 totals 17 residues. The CDR3 region has the DNA TGTGCCAGCAGTGAAGTGGGCCGGGACAGGGCCTACAATGAGCAGTTCTTC. Its protein product is CASSEVGRDRAYNEQFF.

Details on this clone: The junction departs from germline at one end; a sequencing error may be responsible. The V call is TRBV20-1, the J call TRBJ2-7, with D maybe TRBD2 (5 bases). CDR1 and CDR2 from the germline V gene are DFQATT and SNEGSKA (reference sequence). The length of the CDR3 is 9 residues. CDR3: CSARGGPLF. The CDR3 DNA is TGCAGTGCTAGAGGAGGGCCTCTCTTC.

The sample holds one count of this clone. CDR3 sequence: CAWSVMGVLNTEAFF. In DNA form, the CDR3 reads TGTGCCTGGAGTGTAATGGGCGTATTGAACACTGAAGCTTTCTTT. This chain links TRBV30 with TRBJ1-1; no reliable D call. Per germline, CDR1 GTSNPN and CDR2 SVGIG (reference sequence). The V and J ends lost 0 bases and 0 bases respectively, with 11 bases between them. The CDR3 consists of 15 residues.

This chain uses TRBV4-1 with TRBJ2-1, with TRBD2 matching 12 bases. This CDR3 is built from 15 residues. The germline V gene has CDR1 MGHRA and CDR2 YSYEKL. V dropped 5 bases and J dropped 7; count of bases not matched to a gene: 6. CDR3 in amino acids: CASSSGLAGTNEQFF. CDR3 in DNA: TGCGCCAGCAGCTCAGGACTAGCGGGGACAAATGAGCAGTTCTTC.

The chain uses TRBV11-3 and TRBJ2-2; D is possibly TRBD2 (6 bases). V shed 1 base and J shed 7 bases, with 13 bases lying between them. CDR3 length: 15 amino acids. CDR1 SGHNT and CDR2 YENEEA come from the germline V gene. This chain's CDR3 is CASSLGSGVVGELFF. The CDR3 nucleotides are TGTGCCAGCAGCTTAGGGTCGGGAGTAGTCGGGGAGCTGTTTTTT.

The CDR3 DNA follows: TGTGCCAGCAGTTTAGTGTTGGGACTAGCGGGAGGGCCTGGCATTCAGTACTTC. It codes for CASSLVLGLAGGPGIQYF. This sequence joins TRBV27 and TRBJ2-4; 16 nucleotides align to TRBD2. Per the germline V gene, CDR1 is MNHEY and CDR2 is SMNVEV (reference sequence). The J segment lost 9 bases and the V segment lost 2 bases, leaving 10 bases of the junction unmatched. This CDR3 has 18 amino acids.

The chain combines TRBV28 with TRBJ2-2; weak D call: TRBD1 (6 bases). Deletions cut 11 bases from V and 5 bases from J, with 15 bases between. Germline CDR1 MDHEN, CDR2 SYDVKM. The CDR3 is 13 residues long. The CDR3 here is CAVPGTLTGELFF. CDR3 DNA sequence: TGTGCCGTCCCCGGGACACTTACCGGGGAGCTGTTTTTT.

This clone was observed a single time. The rearrangement joins TRBV9 to TRBJ2-2; the match to TRBD2 covers 12 bases. After removal of 6 bases from V and 7 bases from J, the junction contained 10 bases not matched to a gene. This CDR3 has 16 residues. CDR1 is SGDLS, CDR2 YYNGEE, per germline. The CDR3 coding sequence is TGTGCCAGCACGACCCACAGACTAGCGGGAGACGGGGAGCTGTTTTTT. Residues: CASTTHRLAGDGELFF.

The genes are TRBV11-3 and TRBJ2-1; tentatively, D is TRBD1 (6 bases). CDR1 is SGHNT and CDR2 is YENEEA in the germline V gene. This CDR3 has 16 residues. V was pared by 6 bases and J by 0 bases, with 15 bases between. The CDR3, as DNA: TGTGCCAGCAGGCGAACAGGGTTTAACTCCTACAATGAGCAGTTCTTC. This sequence encodes CASRRTGFNSYNEQFF.

The chain combines TRBV13 with TRBJ2-7; tentative D call: TRBD2 (5 bases). Germline CDR1 is PRHDT and CDR2 is FYEKMQ (reference sequence). V shed 2 bases and J shed 2 bases, with 10 bases lying between them. There are 14 residues in the CDR3. CDR3 sequence reads: CASSLSGNAYEQYF. The DNA of the CDR3 is TGTGCCAGCAGCTTATCGGGGAACGCCTACGAGCAGTACTTC.

This clone was seen only once. The chain employs TRBV2 and TRBJ2-7; no definite D call. The V gene's germline CDR1 is SNHLY and CDR2 FYNNEI. V lost 7 bases and J lost 4, with 8 bases in between. The CDR3 extends over 11 amino acids. The CDR3 DNA is TGTGCCAGCATCCACGGGTACGAGCAGTACTTC. Translating gives CASIHGYEQYF.

The chain employs TRBV4-1 and TRBJ1-1; a weak D match, TRBD1 (5 bases). This CDR3 is built from 15 residues. V was trimmed by 1 base and J by 4 bases, leaving 13 bases between them. The V gene's germline CDR1 is MGHRA and CDR2 YSYEKL. The CDR3 here is CASSQVGRAGTEAFF. The CDR3 DNA sequence: TGCGCCAGCAGCCAAGTTGGCAGGGCCGGCACTGAAGCTTTCTTT.